Listed here are 28 T cell receptor beta chains from one sample, sequenced in a study of blood T cell repertoires in COVID-19. Profiled with immunoSEQ multiplex PCR; TCRdb holds only in-frame clones, not every one. The sample lists 120,000 to 150,000 clones, around four fifths occurring once. Sequenced sample: PBMCs or T cells enriched from blood (not recorded which). The source is a woman aged 40-49 years who had recovered from COVID-19.

V usage is TRBV2 and J usage is TRBJ1-4; D remains unclear. The CDR3 runs 14 residues. Germline CDR1 and CDR2: SNHLY and FYNNEI. The ends were cut back, 8 bases at V and 5 bases at J, with 15 bases in the middle. The CDR3 sequence is CASSLRELNEKLFF. The CDR3 bases are TGTGCCAGCTCCTTAAGGGAGCTAAATGAAAAACTGTTTTTT.

This CDR3 is CASSLARVGQPQHF. The CDR3 coding sequence is TGTGCCAGCAGTTTGGCCAGGGTGGGTCAGCCCCAGCATTTT. The genes are TRBV27 and TRBJ1-5, with D possibly matching TRBD1 (5 bases). V was clipped by 3 bases and J by 6 bases, with 12 bases between them. Germline V gene data show CDR1 as MNHEY and CDR2 as SMNVEV (reference sequence). The CDR3 spans 14 residues.

The genes are TRBV5-1 and TRBJ2-5; 13 bases are a match to TRBD2. The CDR3 is 16 amino acids. Germline CDR1 reads SGHRS; CDR2 reads YFSETQ. After removal of 5 bases from V and 4 bases from J, the junction contained 8 bases not matched to a gene. The CDR3 DNA reads TGCGCCAGCAGTTTAGGACTAGCGGGAGAGGCAGAGACCCAGTACTTC. It encodes CASSLGLAGEAETQYF.

V usage is TRBV2 and J usage is TRBJ1-1; 9 nucleotides agree with TRBD1. Germline V CDR1 and CDR2: SNHLY, FYNNEI. This CDR3 has 16 amino acids. The J segment lost 3 bases and the V segment lost 7 bases, leaving 12 bases of the junction unmatched. The CDR3 here is CASTLGGTGGYTEAFF. CDR3 nucleotides: TGTGCCAGCACCCTTGGGGGTACAGGGGGCTACACTGAAGCTTTCTTT. Combining the CDR3 with reference TRBV2 and TRBJ1-1 gives the whole variable domain EPEVTQTPSHQVTQMGQEVILRCVPISNHLYFYWYRQILGQKVEFLVSFYNNEISEKSEIFDDQFSVERPDGSNFTLKIRSTKLEDSAMYFCASTLGGTGGYTEAFFGQGTRLTVV.

This clone appeared a few times. The chain recombines TRBV5-8 with TRBJ1-4; 7 nucleotides align to TRBD1. The CDR3 sequence is 16 residues long. CDR1 and CDR2 from the germline V gene are SGHTS and YDEGEE. The J segment lost 0 bases and the V segment lost 4 bases, leaving 6 bases of the junction unmatched. CDR3 DNA sequence: TGTGCCAGCAGCCCGGGACAGCCGGCAACTAATGAAAAACTGTTTTTT. Translating it yields CASSPGQPATNEKLFF. The full variable domain, completed using reference TRBV5-8 and TRBJ1-4, is EAGVTQSPTHLIKTRGQQATLRCSPISGHTSVYWYQQALGLGLQFLLWYDEGEERNRGNFPPRFSGRQFPNYSSELNVNALELEDSALYLCASSPGQPATNEKLFFGSGTQLSVL.

The J gene is TRBJ2-7, the V gene TRBV5-1, with 7 bases that match TRBD1. The V segment lost 0 bases and the J segment 5 bases; nucleotides outside the gene matches: 11. The CDR3 runs 16 residues. Germline CDR1 is SGHRS and CDR2 is YFSETQ. The chain's CDR3 is CASSLEGPGQGDEQYF. CDR3 sequence (DNA): TGCGCCAGCAGCTTGGAAGGCCCGGGGCAGGGGGACGAGCAGTACTTC.

Here the CDR3 reads CASSYSSGSYNEQFF. The CDR3 nucleotides read TGTGCCAGCAGTTACTCAAGCGGATCCTACAATGAGCAGTTCTTC. The chain joins TRBV6-6 to TRBJ2-1, with a weak D call TRBD2 (5 bases). The V and J ends lost 0 bases and 1 base respectively, with 7 bases between them. The V gene's germline CDR1 is MNHNY and CDR2 SVGAGI (reference sequence). The CDR3 is 15 residues long.

The CDR3 nucleotides are TGTGCCAGCAACCGAGACAGGGACTACAATGAGCAGTTCTTC. It is translated as CASNRDRDYNEQFF. This chain connects TRBV2 to TRBJ2-1; TRBD1 agrees at 7 bases. After removal of 7 bases from V and 3 bases from J, the junction contained 6 bases not matched to a gene. The V gene's germline CDR1 is SNHLY and CDR2 FYNNEI. The CDR3 runs 14 residues.

The V and J genes are TRBV9 and TRBJ2-1, with a tentative D call TRBD2 (5 bases). Trimming took 8 bases from V and 7 from J, leaving 16 bases between them. CDR3 size: 13 residues. Germline V lookup: CDR1 SGDLS, CDR2 YYNGEE. The CDR3 nucleotides read TGTGCCAGTACACCGGGAACGGAGAATGAGCAGTTCTTC. Translated, it gives CASTPGTENEQFF.

This chain joins TRBV6-5 and TRBJ1-1, with 7 bases that match TRBD1. The CDR3 contains 15 residues. V gave up 2 bases and J gave up 4 bases; unmatched junction bases: 7. Germline CDR1 and CDR2: MNHEY and SVGAGI. The CDR3 loop is CASSYRTGAGTEAFF. In DNA, the CDR3 is TGTGCCAGCAGTTACCGGACAGGCGCGGGCACTGAAGCTTTCTTT.

V and J are TRBV7-9 and TRBJ1-4, with 9 nucleotides matching TRBD1. Trimming at V came to 4 bases and at J to 7 bases, leaving 4 bases not matched to a gene. This CDR3 region has 14 residues. Germline V gene data show CDR1 as SEHNR and CDR2 as FQNEAQ (reference sequence). For the CDR3, the DNA is TGTGCCAGCAGCTGGGTGGACAGGGGTGAAAAACTGTTTTTT. It codes for CASSWVDRGEKLFF.

The chain links TRBV7-9 to TRBJ2-5; tentatively, D is TRBD1 (6 bases). The CDR3 is 14 amino acids. The V and J ends lost 3 bases and 5 bases respectively, with 13 bases between them. CDR1 and CDR2 (germline): SEHNR, FQNEAQ (reference sequence). This chain's CDR3 is CASSFSQGAETQYF. As DNA, the CDR3 is TGTGCCAGCAGCTTTTCACAGGGAGCGGAGACCCAGTACTTC.

The chain is built from TRBV3-1 (or the pseudogene TRBV3-2) and TRBJ1-1, with D maybe TRBD1 (6 bases). Deletions cut 2 bases from V and 4 bases from J, with 11 bases between. The CDR3 has 14 residues. The germline CDR1 and CDR2 sequences are LGHDT and YNNKEL (reference sequence). For the CDR3, the DNA is TGTGCCAGCAGCCAATACACAGGGAGCACTGAAGCTTTCTTT. It translates to CASSQYTGSTEAFF.

The rearrangement uses TRBV6-5 and TRBJ1-2, with D possibly being TRBD1 (6 bases). V was pared by 6 bases and J by 6 bases, with 14 bases between. CDR1 is MNHEY and CDR2 is SVGAGI in the germline V gene. The length of the CDR3 is 13 residues. CDR3 coding DNA: TGTGCCAGCAGCCCAGGGGCTCGTGATGGCTACACCTTC. Amino acids: CASSPGARDGYTF.

This chain connects TRBV5-1 to TRBJ2-5; D perhaps matches TRBD1 (6 bases). The CDR3 loop spans 14 amino acids. The V gene lost 3 bases and the J gene lost 0 bases, with 9 bases spanning the gap. Germline V lookup: CDR1 SGHRS, CDR2 YFSETQ. CDR3 in amino acids: CASSWGQNQETQYF. CDR3 bases: TGCGCCAGCAGCTGGGGACAAAACCAAGAGACCCAGTACTTC.

The chain employs TRBV5-4 and TRBJ1-6, with 8 bases lining up with TRBD1. The CDR3 contains 15 residues. The V and J ends lost 2 bases and 8 bases, in that order; junction bases with no gene match: 6. CDR1 and CDR2 from the germline V gene are SGHNT and YYREEE (reference sequence). The CDR3 coding sequence is TGTGCCAGCAGCTTCGGACAGGGCGGGGATTCACCCCTCCACTTT. Protein product: CASSFGQGGDSPLHF. Looking up the rest from reference TRBV5-4 and TRBJ1-6 gives the full variable domain: ETGVTQSPTHLIKTRGQQVTLRCSSQSGHNTVSWYQQALGQGPQFIFQYYREEENGRGNFPPRFSGLQFPNYSSELNVNALELDDSALYLCASSFGQGGDSPLHFGNGTRLTVT.

This clone appeared a single time. The rearrangement uses TRBV19 and TRBJ2-7; weak D call: TRBD1 (5 bases). The V end lost 8 bases, the J end lost 3 bases, and 8 bases lay between the germline ends. The length of the CDR3 is 11 residues. The germline CDR1 and CDR2 sequences are LNHDA and SQIVND (reference sequence). As DNA, the CDR3 is TGTGCCAGTGGACACAACTACGAGCAGTACTTC. Its translation is CASGHNYEQYF. The entire variable domain, with the rest obtained from reference TRBV19 and TRBJ2-7, is as follows: DGGITQSPKYLFRKEGQNVTLSCEQNLNHDAMYWYRQDPGQGLRLIYYSQIVNDFQKGDIAEGYSVSREKKESFPLTVTSAQKNPTAFYLCASGHNYEQYFGPGTRLTVT.

This clone occurred once. The CDR3 is CASLRVGNQPQHF. For the CDR3, the DNA is TGTGCCAGCCTCCGAGTTGGCAATCAGCCCCAGCATTTT. The V call is TRBV6-5, the J call TRBJ1-5, with D unclear. The length of the CDR3 is 13 residues. Germline CDR1 and CDR2: MNHEY and SVGAGI. With 8 bases removed from V and 2 bases from J, the gap between germline ends came to 10 bases.

V is TRBV9 and J is TRBJ1-5; 8 bases align to TRBD1. This CDR3 has 15 amino acids. V gave up 3 bases and J gave up 7 bases; unmatched junction bases: 9. The germline V gene has CDR1 SGDLS and CDR2 YYNGEE. DNA of the CDR3: TGTGCCAGCAGCGAGGGCGACAGGGGAGGGCAGCCCCAGCATTTT. Protein product: CASSEGDRGGQPQHF.

V and J are TRBV12-3 or TRBV12-4 and TRBJ1-2; D uncertain. The CDR3 loop spans 13 amino acids. Trimming stripped 1 base from V and 2 bases from J, with 5 bases between. In DNA, the CDR3 is TGTGCCAGCAGTTTAGGGCAGAACTATGGCTACACCTTC. Amino acids: CASSLGQNYGYTF.

The rearrangement links TRBV4-1 to TRBJ1-1, with D possibly TRBD1 on 5 matching bases. V was cut by 3 bases and J by 4 bases, with 6 bases left in between. Germline V gives CDR1 MGHRA, CDR2 YSYEKL. The length of the CDR3 is 12 residues. The DNA for the CDR3 is TGCGCCAGCAGCCACGGGGGCACTGAAGCTTTCTTT. Protein sequence: CASSHGGTEAFF.

This chain links TRBV9 with TRBJ2-2; TRBD1 might be the D (5 bases). CDR1 and CDR2 (germline): SGDLS, YYNGEE. V shed 2 bases and J shed 6 bases, with 11 bases lying between them. The CDR3 is made up of 14 amino acids. The CDR3 loop is CASSVQWGAGELFF. CDR3 coding DNA: TGTGCCAGCAGCGTCCAGTGGGGCGCCGGGGAGCTGTTTTTT.

The chain is built from TRBV12-5 and TRBJ2-5; 7 bases agree with TRBD1. V was pared by 5 bases and J by 5 bases, with 8 bases of the junction left unmatched. The CDR3 totals 14 residues. Germline loops: CDR1 LGHNT, CDR2 FRNRAP. The CDR3 bases are TGTGCTAGTGGTCCCGGGACAGTGCAGGAGACCCAGTACTTC. This translates into CASGPGTVQETQYF.

The chain combines TRBV7-9 with TRBJ2-5; 8 nucleotides agree with TRBD2. From germline, CDR1 is SEHNR and CDR2 FQNEAQ (reference sequence). The CDR3 consists of 15 residues. Trimming cost V 4 bases and J 6 bases; bases outside gene matches: 10. CDR3 sequence reads: CASSSPRGAVKTQYF. The CDR3 DNA reads TGTGCCAGCAGCTCCCCGCGGGGGGCGGTAAAGACCCAGTACTTC.

The V call is TRBV7-8, the J call TRBJ2-1, with TRBD2 matching over 9 bases. The V gene's germline CDR1 is SGHVS and CDR2 FQNEAQ. The ends lost 5 bases at V and 0 bases at J; junction bases unmatched: 2. The CDR3 totals 15 residues. The CDR3 DNA reads TGTGCCAGCAGCCTTAGCGGGGGCTCCTACAATGAGCAGTTCTTC. This gives the protein CASSLSGGSYNEQFF.

The CDR3 DNA follows: TGTGCCTGGGCTAGGGGCGTCACTGAAGCTTTCTTT. Amino acids: CAWARGVTEAFF. The rearrangement links TRBV30 to TRBJ1-1, with D tentatively TRBD1 (5 bases). This CDR3 comprises 12 residues. V lost 5 bases and J lost 4, with 11 bases in between. Germline-derived CDR1 and CDR2 are GTSNPN and SVGIG (reference sequence).

The gene calls are TRBV7-9 and TRBJ2-3, with TRBD1 matching 8 bases. This CDR3 is 16 amino acids long. In germline, CDR1 is SEHNR, CDR2 FQNEAQ (reference sequence). The junction had 9 bases not matched to a gene; V was cut back by 4 bases and J by 3 bases. The chain's CDR3 is CASSSRGRDETDTQYF. CDR3 in DNA: TGTGCCAGCAGCTCCAGGGGGCGAGATGAGACAGATACGCAGTATTTT.

The gene calls are TRBV29-1 and TRBJ2-5; 10 nucleotides line up with TRBD2. CDR1 is SQVTM, CDR2 ANQGSEA, per germline. CDR3 size: 15 residues. V lost 4 bases, J lost 5 bases, and 10 bases stayed unmatched. CDR3 coding DNA: TGCAGCGTTGTGAGGTCTAGCGGGGGCGGGGAGACCCAGTACTTC. It translates to CSVVRSSGGGETQYF.